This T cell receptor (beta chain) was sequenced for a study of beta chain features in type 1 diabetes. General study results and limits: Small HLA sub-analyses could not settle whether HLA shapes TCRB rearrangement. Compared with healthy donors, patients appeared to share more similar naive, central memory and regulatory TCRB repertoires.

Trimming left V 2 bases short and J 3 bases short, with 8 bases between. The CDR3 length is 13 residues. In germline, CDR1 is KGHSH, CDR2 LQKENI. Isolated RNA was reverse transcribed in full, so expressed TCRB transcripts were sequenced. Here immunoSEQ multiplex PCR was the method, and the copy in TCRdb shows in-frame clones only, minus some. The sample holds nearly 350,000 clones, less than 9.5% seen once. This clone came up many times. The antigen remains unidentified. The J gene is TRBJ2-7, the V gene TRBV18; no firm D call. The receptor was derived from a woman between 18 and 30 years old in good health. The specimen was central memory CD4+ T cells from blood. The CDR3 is CASSPDALYEQYF. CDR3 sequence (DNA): TGTGCCAGCTCACCAGACGCCCTCTACGAGCAGTACTTC. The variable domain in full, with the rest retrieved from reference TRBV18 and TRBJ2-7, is NAGVMQNPRHLVRRRGQEARLRCSPMKGHSHVYWYRQLPEEGLKFMVYLQKENIIDESGMPKERFSAEFPKEGPSILRIQQVVRGDSAAYFCASSPDALYEQYFGPGTRLTVT.